This T cell receptor (beta chain) was found in a study of blood T cells in healthy people across ages. Findings and caveats of the study: Relative to aged donors, long-lived donors carried more naive CD4+ cells and displayed higher diversity.

For the second PCR, which ran for about 7 to 11 cycles, a sample-barcoded 5' primer and a J-beta primer mix were used. TCRdb itself ran the 5' RACE reads through MiXCR, one entry per CDR3 protein. The data contain about a million distinct CDR3 sequences, 35% to 40% of them singletons. On this clonotype: Its specificity is unknown.

This receptor was identified in a man aged 18 to 30 in good health. Sample: blood.

The CDR3 is CASSSRRGGITGELFF. The CDR3 DNA reads TGTGCCAGCAGCTCACGGAGAGGGGGCATCACCGGGGAGCTGTTTTTT. The gene calls are TRBV7-2 and TRBJ2-2, with 7 positions matching TRBD1. Per the germline V gene, CDR1 is SGHTA and CDR2 is FQGNSA. This CDR3 has 16 residues. Unmatched junction bases numbered 9, after V lost 4 bases and J lost 4 bases.